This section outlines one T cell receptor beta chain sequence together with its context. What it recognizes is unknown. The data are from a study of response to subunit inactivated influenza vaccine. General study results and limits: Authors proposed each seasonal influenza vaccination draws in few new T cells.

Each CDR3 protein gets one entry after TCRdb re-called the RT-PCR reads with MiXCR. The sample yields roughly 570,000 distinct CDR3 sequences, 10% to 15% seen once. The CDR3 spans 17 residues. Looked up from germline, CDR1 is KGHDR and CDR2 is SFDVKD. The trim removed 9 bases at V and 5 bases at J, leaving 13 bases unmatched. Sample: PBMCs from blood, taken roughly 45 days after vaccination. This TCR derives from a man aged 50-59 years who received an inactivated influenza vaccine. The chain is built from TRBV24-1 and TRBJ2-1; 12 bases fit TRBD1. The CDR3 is CATSGTGGADRHNEQFF. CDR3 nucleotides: TGTGCCACCTCCGGGACAGGGGGCGCAGATCGCCACAATGAGCAGTTCTTC.